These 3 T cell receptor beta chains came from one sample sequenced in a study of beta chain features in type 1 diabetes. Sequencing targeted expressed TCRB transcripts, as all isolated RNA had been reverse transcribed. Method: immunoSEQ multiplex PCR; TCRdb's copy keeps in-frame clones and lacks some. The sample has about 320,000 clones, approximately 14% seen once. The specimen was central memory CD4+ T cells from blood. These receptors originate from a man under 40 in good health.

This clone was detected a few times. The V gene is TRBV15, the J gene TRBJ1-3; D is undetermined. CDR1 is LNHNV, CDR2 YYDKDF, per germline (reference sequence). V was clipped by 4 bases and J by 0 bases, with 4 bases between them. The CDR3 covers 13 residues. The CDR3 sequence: CATSTDSGNTIYF. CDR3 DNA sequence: TGTGCCACCAGCACAGACTCTGGAAACACCATATATTTT.

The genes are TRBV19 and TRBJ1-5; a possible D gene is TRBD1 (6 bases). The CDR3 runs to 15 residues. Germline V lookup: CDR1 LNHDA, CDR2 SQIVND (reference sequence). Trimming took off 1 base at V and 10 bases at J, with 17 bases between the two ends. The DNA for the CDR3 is TGTGCCAGTAGTATAGGTGGCGGCGGGGGCCCACCCCAGCATTTT. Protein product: CASSIGGGGGPPQHF.

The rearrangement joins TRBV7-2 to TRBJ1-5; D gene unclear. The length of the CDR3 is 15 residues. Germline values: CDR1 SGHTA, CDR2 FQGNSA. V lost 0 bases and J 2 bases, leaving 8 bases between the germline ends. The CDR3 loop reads CASSLAGLRNQPQHF. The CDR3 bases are TGTGCCAGCAGCTTAGCGGGGTTGCGCAATCAGCCCCAGCATTTT.